A single sample is the source of the 2 T cell receptor beta chains below, sequenced in a study of OX40 agonist ivuxolimab in advanced cancers. Produced via immunoSEQ multiplex PCR; TCRdb's table is partial and in-frame only. The data contain 35,000 to 40,000 clones, 92% of them seen just once; the ten biggest clones take up 7.5% to 10%. Sequenced here: CD4+ or CD8+ T cells sorted from blood, sampled in a trial of the OX40 agonist ivuxolimab. The receptors were sampled from an adult with an advanced solid tumor such as melanoma, head and neck, liver or kidney cancer.

The chain recombines TRBV5-4 with TRBJ2-3; unclear D gene. V gave up 4 bases and J gave up 0 bases, with 12 bases separating them. The CDR3 sequence is 15 residues long. Germline V CDR1 and CDR2: SGHNT, YYREEE (reference sequence). DNA of the CDR3: TGTGCCAGCAGCGCGAGTTGGGCCAGCACAGATACGCAGTATTTT. Its protein product is CASSASWASTDTQYF.

The CDR3 region is CASSSGQGWETQYF. The CDR3 DNA is TGTGCCAGCAGTTCCGGACAGGGCTGGGAGACCCAGTACTTC. J is TRBJ2-5 and V is TRBV6-5; the match to TRBD1 covers 8 bases. Germline values: CDR1 MNHEY, CDR2 SVGAGI. CDR3 length: 14 amino acids. V lost 4 bases and J lost 5; bases outside the gene matches: 6.